The 12 T cell receptor beta chains reported below all come from one sample, sequenced in a study of blood T cells in healthy people across ages. Combining a sample-barcoded 5' primer with a J-beta primer mix, a second PCR ran for about 7 to 12 cycles. TCRdb analysed the 5' RACE reads with MiXCR anew, one entry per CDR3 protein. Of hundreds of thousands of distinct CDR3 sequences detected, less than 35% appear once; the ten largest clones hold more than 15%. Input material: blood. These receptors all come from a woman aged 80 or over in good health.

The V gene is TRBV30, the J gene TRBJ1-1, with unresolved D. V was trimmed by 0 bases and J by 9 bases, leaving 8 bases between them. CDR3 length: 11 residues. Germline V gene data show CDR1 as GTSNPN and CDR2 as SVGIG (reference sequence). CDR3 nucleotides: TGTGCCTGGAGTGTATCGGCGAAAGCTTTCTTT. It encodes CAWSVSAKAFF.

The chain has TRBV5-6 and TRBJ1-3; maybe TRBD1 (6 bases). The V gene's germline CDR1 is SGHDT and CDR2 YYEEEE. The CDR3 is 12 amino acids. The CDR3: CGSGARGNTIYF. CDR3 in DNA: TGTGGCTCAGGGGCGCGTGGAAACACCATATATTTT.

This clonotype was observed a few times. V and J are TRBV15 and TRBJ2-2; 7 positions match TRBD2. J gave up 2 bases and V 4 bases, and 7 bases lay outside the gene matches. From germline, CDR1 is LNHNV and CDR2 YYDKDF (reference sequence). The CDR3 sequence is 16 residues long. The CDR3 coding sequence is TGTGCCACCAGCAAATTAGGGAGGGGAAACACCGGGGAGCTGTTTTTT. It codes for CATSKLGRGNTGELFF. Based on the CDR3 plus reference TRBV15 and TRBJ2-2, the full variable domain is DAMVIQNPRYQVTQFGKPVTLSCSQTLNHNVMYWYQQKSSQAPKLLFHYYDKDFNNEADTPDNFQSRRPNTSFCFLDIRSPGLGDTAMYLCATSKLGRGNTGELFFGEGSRLTVL.

This clonotype was recorded at least ten times. The chain recombines TRBV6-1 with TRBJ1-5; D is possibly TRBD1 (6 bases). The CDR3 contains 13 residues. CDR1 MNHNS and CDR2 SASEGT come from the germline V gene. Trimming took off 8 bases at V and 9 bases at J, with 17 bases between the two ends. Here the CDR3 reads CASLDSQVTPQHF. In DNA, the CDR3 is TGTGCCAGCTTGGACAGCCAGGTAACGCCCCAGCATTTT.

This clonotype was observed at least ten times. J is TRBJ1-1 and V is TRBV4-3; unclear D gene. The germline gives CDR1 LGHNA, CDR2 YSLEER. V was pared by 4 bases and J by 0 bases, with 9 bases between. The CDR3 contains 14 residues. The CDR3 spells CASSPQGMNTEAFF. DNA of the CDR3: TGCGCCAGCAGCCCCCAAGGGATGAACACTGAAGCTTTCTTT.

As regards this clonotype: A read error is possible here, since a much larger clone lies one base away. The CDR3 DNA reads as TGCAGTGCTAGACTAGCGGGTCCCAGGGAGGCCCAGTACTTC. Amino acids: CSARLAGPREAQYF. The chain links TRBV20-1 to TRBJ2-7; 8 positions match TRBD2. The CDR3 is 14 residues long. Germline V CDR1 and CDR2: DFQATT, SNEGSKA (reference sequence). Trimming cost V 2 bases and J 10 bases; bases outside gene matches: 13.

This clonotype was seen ten or more times. V gene TRBV27 combines with J gene TRBJ2-1; the D is unclear. The germline CDR1 and CDR2 sequences are MNHEY and SMNVEV (reference sequence). There are 14 residues in the CDR3. V was cut by 3 bases and J by 3 bases, with 9 bases left in between. CDR3 region: CASSLSDRYNEQFF. CDR3 in DNA: TGTGCCAGCAGTTTGTCCGACCGCTACAATGAGCAGTTCTTC.

This clonotype was detected ten times or more. This sequence joins TRBV15 and TRBJ2-5, with no clear D. V was clipped by 1 base and J by 0 bases, with 3 bases between them. Germline-derived CDR1 and CDR2 are LNHNV and YYDKDF (reference sequence). The CDR3 length is 13 residues. The CDR3 sequence: CATSRGNQETQYF. CDR3 in DNA: TGTGCCACCAGCAGAGGCAACCAAGAGACCCAGTACTTC.

Ten or more counts support this clonotype. The chain joins TRBV7-2 to TRBJ2-3, with 8 bases matching TRBD1. CDR3 length: 16 residues. V was pared by 4 bases and J by 2 bases, with 8 bases of the junction left unmatched. Looked up from germline, CDR1 is SGHTA and CDR2 is FQGNSA. The CDR3 sequence is CASSSQGVTTTDTQYF. Written as DNA, the CDR3 is TGTGCCAGCAGCTCACAGGGGGTTACGACCACAGATACGCAGTATTTT.

The V gene is TRBV20-1, the J gene TRBJ2-7, with a weak D call TRBD2 (6 bases). Trimming took off 3 bases at V and 6 bases at J, with 12 bases between the two ends. The CDR3 covers 12 residues. The germline CDR1 and CDR2 sequences are DFQATT and SNEGSKA (reference sequence). CDR3 amino acids: CSASLGTGEQYF. CDR3 coding DNA: TGCAGTGCTAGCCTAGGGACTGGCGAGCAGTACTTC.

The J gene is TRBJ2-3, the V gene TRBV3-1; the D gene could be TRBD1 or TRBD2 (5 bases each). In germline, CDR1 is LGHDT, CDR2 YNNKEL (reference sequence). The CDR3 is 15 residues long. Trimming removed 1 base at V and 2 bases at J, with 10 bases between. The CDR3 reads CASSQGGRHTDTQYF. The CDR3 coding sequence is TGTGCCAGCAGCCAAGGGGGGAGACACACAGATACGCAGTATTTT.

In its sample, this clonotype was seen many times. The rearrangement links TRBV6-6 to TRBJ2-7; 8 positions match TRBD1. Germline V gene lookup returns CDR1 MNHNY and CDR2 SVGAGI (reference sequence). The ends lost 4 bases at V and 9 bases at J; junction bases unmatched: 14. The CDR3 length is 15 residues. The CDR3 nucleotides read TGTGCCAGCAGTTCGGACAGGGCCTCTTTGTCTTGGCAGTACTTC. It translates to CASSSDRASLSWQYF.